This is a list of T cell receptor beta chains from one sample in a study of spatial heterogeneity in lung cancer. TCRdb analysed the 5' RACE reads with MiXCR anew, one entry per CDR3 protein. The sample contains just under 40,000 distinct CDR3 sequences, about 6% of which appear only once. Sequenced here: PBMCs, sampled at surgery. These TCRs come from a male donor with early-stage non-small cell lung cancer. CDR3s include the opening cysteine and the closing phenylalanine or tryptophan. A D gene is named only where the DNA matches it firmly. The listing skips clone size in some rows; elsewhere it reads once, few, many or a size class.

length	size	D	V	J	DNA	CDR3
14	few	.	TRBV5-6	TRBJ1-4	TGTGCCAGCAGCTTGGCGGACGCGGATGAAAAACTGTTTTTT	CASSLADADEKLFF
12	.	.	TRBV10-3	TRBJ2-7	TGTGCCATCAGTGGGACATCAGCGGAGCAGTACTTC	CAISGTSAEQYF
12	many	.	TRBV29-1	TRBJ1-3	TGCAGCGTTGCCCGAACTCCGGACACCATATATTTT	CSVARTPDTIYF
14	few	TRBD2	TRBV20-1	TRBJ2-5	TGCAGTTCTGCCCCGGTAGCGGGGGTAGAGACCCAGTACTTC	CSSAPVAGVETQYF
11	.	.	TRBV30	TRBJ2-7	TGTGCCTGCGACAGAAACTACGAGCAGTACTTC	CACDRNYEQYF
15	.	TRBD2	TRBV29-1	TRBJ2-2	TGCAGCGCCGAGGCTAGCGGGGGGGTAGGCGGGGAGCTGTTTTTT	CSAEASGGVGGELFF
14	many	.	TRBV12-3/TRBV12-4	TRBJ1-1	TGTGCCAGCATCCTAGAAGGGGCCCGAACTGAAGCTTTCTTT	CASILEGARTEAFF
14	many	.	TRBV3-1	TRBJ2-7	TGTGCCAGCAGCCAAGATAGGAACTCCTACGAGCAGTACTTC	CASSQDRNSYEQYF
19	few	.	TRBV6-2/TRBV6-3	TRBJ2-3	TGTGCCAGCAGTTACCTCCGCCCGCCCGCACGGGGGGCCGCAGATACGCAGTATTTT	CASSYLRPPARGAADTQYF
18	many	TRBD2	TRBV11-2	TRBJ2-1	TGTGCCAGCAGCTTAGATAGAACAGCGGGGTTGTCCTACAATGAGCAGTTCTTC	CASSLDRTAGLSYNEQFF
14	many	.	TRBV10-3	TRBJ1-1	TGTGCCATCAGTGAGCCGGGTCCTCCGGTGACGGCTTTCTTT	CAISEPGPPVTAFF
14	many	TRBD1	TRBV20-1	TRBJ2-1	TGCAGGGCCCGCGGGGACAGGGGGCCCGATGAGCAGTTCTTC	CRARGDRGPDEQFF
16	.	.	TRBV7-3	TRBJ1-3	TGTGCCAGCAGCTTAACGGGGGCCAGCTCTGGAAACACCATATATTTT	CASSLTGASSGNTIYF
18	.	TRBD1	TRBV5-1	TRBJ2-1	TGCGCCAGCAGCTTTTCCCGTACCGGGACAGGGGGTTACGATGAGCAGTTCTTC	CASSFSRTGTGGYDEQFF
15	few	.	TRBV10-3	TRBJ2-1	TGTGCCATCAGTGTCTCCACAACATCCTACAATGAGCAGTTCTTC	CAISVSTTSYNEQFF
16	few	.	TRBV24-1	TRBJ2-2	TGTGCCACCAGTGATTTGAGGGGGGCTGGCACCGGGGAGCTGTTTTTT	CATSDLRGAGTGELFF
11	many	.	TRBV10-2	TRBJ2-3	TGCGCCAGCAGTTTTTCGGATACGCAGTATTTT	CASSFSDTQYF
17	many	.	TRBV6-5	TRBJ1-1	TGTGCCAGCAGTTACAGATCGACTCGGGCCGGGAACACTGAAGCTTTCTTT	CASSYRSTRAGNTEAFF
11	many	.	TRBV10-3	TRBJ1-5	TGTGCCATCGGGGGTGATCAGCCCCAGCATTTT	CAIGGDQPQHF
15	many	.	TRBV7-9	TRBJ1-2	TGTGCCAGCAGCTTAGACGGACAGTGGAACTATGGCTACACCTTC	CASSLDGQWNYGYTF
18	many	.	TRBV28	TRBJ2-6	TGTGCCAGCAAAGTAGGAGGTCGGAGAGGCTCTGGGGCCAACGTCCTGACTTTC	CASKVGGRRGSGANVLTF
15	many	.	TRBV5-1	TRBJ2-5	TGCGCCAGCAGCGCAAGACAGTCGTACCAAGAGACCCAGTACTTC	CASSARQSYQETQYF
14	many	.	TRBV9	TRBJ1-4	TGTGCCAGCAGCGTAGGAGGGATAGGAGAAAAACTGTTTTTT	CASSVGGIGEKLFF
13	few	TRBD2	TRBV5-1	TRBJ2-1	TGCGCCAGCAGCGTCGGGACTAGCAATGAGCAGTTCTTC	CASSVGTSNEQFF
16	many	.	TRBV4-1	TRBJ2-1	TGCGCCAGCAGCCAAGAAGCACAGGGACTGATCCATGAGCAGTTCTTC	CASSQEAQGLIHEQFF
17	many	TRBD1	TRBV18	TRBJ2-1	TGTGCCAGCTCATCGGGACAGGGGGCGACGTCCTACAATGAGCAGTTCTTC	CASSSGQGATSYNEQFF
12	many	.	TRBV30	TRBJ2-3	TGTGCCTGGAGTGTGTCCACAGATACGCAGTATTTT	CAWSVSTDTQYF
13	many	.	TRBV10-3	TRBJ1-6	TGTGCCATCAGTGATGGGCATAATTCACCCCTCCACTTT	CAISDGHNSPLHF
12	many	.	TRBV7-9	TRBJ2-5	TGTGCCAGCGCAGCGGGCCAAGAGACCCAGTACTTC	CASAAGQETQYF
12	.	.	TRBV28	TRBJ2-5	TGTGCCACCGCTCAAACTACCGGGACCCAGTACTTC	CATAQTTGTQYF
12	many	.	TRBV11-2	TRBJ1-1	TGTGCCAGCAGCTTAGGGGGGGTCCAGGCTTTCTTT	CASSLGGVQAFF
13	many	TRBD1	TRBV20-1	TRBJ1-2	TGCAGTGCTAGAGTAAACAGGGGAAAGGGCTGCACCTTC	CSARVNRGKGCTF
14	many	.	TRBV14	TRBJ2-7	TGTGCCAGCAGCCAAAGAACAGCGCGAGACGAGCAGTACTTC	CASSQRTARDEQYF
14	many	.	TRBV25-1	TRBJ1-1	TGTGCCAGCACTGACATCTATGTGGACACTGAAGCTTTCTTT	CASTDIYVDTEAFF
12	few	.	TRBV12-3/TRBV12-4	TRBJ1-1	TGTGCCAGCAGTTTACGGGTTACTGAAGCTTTCTTT	CASSLRVTEAFF
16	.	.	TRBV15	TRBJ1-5	TGTGCCACCAGCAGACCCCTGGAGGGGTGGGGTCAGCCCCAGCATTTT	CATSRPLEGWGQPQHF
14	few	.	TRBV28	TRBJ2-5	TGTGCCAGCAGGCCTCACACAGCACAAGAGACCCAGTACTTC	CASRPHTAQETQYF
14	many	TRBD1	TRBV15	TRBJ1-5	TGTGCCACCAGCAGAAGGGACAGTTATCAGCCCCAGCATTTT	CATSRRDSYQPQHF
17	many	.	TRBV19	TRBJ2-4	TGTGCCAGTAGTACCCTCTTCGCCGGGAAAGACAAAAACATTCAGTACTTC	CASSTLFAGKDKNIQYF
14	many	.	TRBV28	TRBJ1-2	TGTGCCAGCACCTTGGCGGGGGGCGCATGGGGCTACACCTTC	CASTLAGGAWGYTF
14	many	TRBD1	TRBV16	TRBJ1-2	TGTGCCAGCAGCCCACACCGGGACAGGGTATCCTACACCTTC	CASSPHRDRVSYTF
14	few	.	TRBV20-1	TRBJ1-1	TGCAGTGCGACCCCAGGGAGCGTTGTCACTGAAGCTTTCTTT	CSATPGSVVTEAFF